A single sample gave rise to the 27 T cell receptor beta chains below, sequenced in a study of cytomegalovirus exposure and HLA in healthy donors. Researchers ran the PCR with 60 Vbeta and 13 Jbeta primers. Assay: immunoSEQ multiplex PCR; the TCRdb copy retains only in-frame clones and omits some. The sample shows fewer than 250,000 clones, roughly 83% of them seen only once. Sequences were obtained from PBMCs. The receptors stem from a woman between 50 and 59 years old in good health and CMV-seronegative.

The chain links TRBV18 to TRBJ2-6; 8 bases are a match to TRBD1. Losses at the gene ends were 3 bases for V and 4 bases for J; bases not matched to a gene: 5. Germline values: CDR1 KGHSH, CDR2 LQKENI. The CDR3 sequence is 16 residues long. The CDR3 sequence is CASSPNRGSGANVLTF. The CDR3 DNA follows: TGTGCCAGCTCACCGAACAGGGGGTCGGGGGCCAACGTCCTGACTTTC.

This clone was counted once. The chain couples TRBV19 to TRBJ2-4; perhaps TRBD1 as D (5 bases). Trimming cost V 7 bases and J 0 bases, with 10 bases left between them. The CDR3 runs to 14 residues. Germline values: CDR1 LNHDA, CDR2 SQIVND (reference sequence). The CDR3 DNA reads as TGTGCCAGTAATCAGGGATCAGCCAAAAACATTCAGTACTTC. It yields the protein CASNQGSAKNIQYF.

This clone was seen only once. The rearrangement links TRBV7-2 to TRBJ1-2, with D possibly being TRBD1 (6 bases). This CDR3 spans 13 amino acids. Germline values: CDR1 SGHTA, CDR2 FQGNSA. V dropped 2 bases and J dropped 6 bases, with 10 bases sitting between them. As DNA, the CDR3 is TGTGCCAGCAGCTTATGGGGGCTGGATGGCTACACCTTC. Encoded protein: CASSLWGLDGYTF.

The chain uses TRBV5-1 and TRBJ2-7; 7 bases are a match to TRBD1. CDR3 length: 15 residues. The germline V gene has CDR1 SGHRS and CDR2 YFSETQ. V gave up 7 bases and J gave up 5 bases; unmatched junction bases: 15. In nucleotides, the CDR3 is TGCGCCAGCGGCAAACGGACAGGCGTAAATCACGAGCAGTACTTC. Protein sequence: CASGKRTGVNHEQYF.

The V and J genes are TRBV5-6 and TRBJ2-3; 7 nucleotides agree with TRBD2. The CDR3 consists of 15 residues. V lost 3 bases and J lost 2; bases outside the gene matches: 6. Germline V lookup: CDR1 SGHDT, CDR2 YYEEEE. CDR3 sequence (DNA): TGTGCCAGCAGCTACATGGAGCGGGACACAGATACGCAGTATTTT. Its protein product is CASSYMERDTDTQYF.

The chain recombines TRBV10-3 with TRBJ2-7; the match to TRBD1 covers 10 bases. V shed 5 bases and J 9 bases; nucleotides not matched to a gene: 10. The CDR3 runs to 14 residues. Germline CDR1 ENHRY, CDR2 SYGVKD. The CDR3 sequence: CAISILTGQGTQYF. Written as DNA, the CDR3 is TGTGCCATCAGTATTCTAACGGGACAGGGGACGCAGTACTTC.

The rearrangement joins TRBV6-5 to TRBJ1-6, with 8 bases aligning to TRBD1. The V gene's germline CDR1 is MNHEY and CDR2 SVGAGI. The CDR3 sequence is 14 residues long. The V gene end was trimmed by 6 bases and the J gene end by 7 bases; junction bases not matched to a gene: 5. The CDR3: CASRLTGENSPLHF. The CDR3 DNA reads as TGTGCCAGCAGGTTGACAGGGGAGAATTCACCCCTCCACTTT.

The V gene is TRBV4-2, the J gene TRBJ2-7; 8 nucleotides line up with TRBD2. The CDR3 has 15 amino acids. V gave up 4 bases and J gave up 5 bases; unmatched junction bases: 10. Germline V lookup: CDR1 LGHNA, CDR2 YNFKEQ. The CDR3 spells CASSLSRAGVDEQYF. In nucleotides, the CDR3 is TGTGCCAGCAGCCTAAGCCGAGCGGGAGTAGACGAGCAGTACTTC.

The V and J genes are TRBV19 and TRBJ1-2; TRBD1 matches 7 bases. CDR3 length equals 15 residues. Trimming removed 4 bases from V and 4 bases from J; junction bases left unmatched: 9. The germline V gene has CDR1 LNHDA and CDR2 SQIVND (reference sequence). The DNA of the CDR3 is TGTGCCAGTAGTACCCAACTACAGGGGTTCTATGGCTACACCTTC. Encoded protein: CASSTQLQGFYGYTF.

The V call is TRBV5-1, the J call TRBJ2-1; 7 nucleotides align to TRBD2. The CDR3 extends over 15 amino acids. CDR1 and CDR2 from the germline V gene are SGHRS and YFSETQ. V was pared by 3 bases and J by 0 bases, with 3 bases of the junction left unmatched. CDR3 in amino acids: CASSSTSASYNEQFF. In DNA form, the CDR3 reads TGCGCCAGCAGCTCAACTAGCGCCTCCTACAATGAGCAGTTCTTC.

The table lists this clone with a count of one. CDR3: CATSRAVTGNTEAFF. CDR3 DNA sequence: TGTGCCACCAGCAGAGCTGTAACAGGAAACACTGAAGCTTTCTTT. The chain uses TRBV15 and TRBJ1-1, with D maybe TRBD1 (5 bases). CDR3 length: 15 amino acids. The V gene lost 1 base and the J gene lost 2 bases, with 11 bases spanning the gap. Germline CDR1 is LNHNV and CDR2 is YYDKDF (reference sequence).

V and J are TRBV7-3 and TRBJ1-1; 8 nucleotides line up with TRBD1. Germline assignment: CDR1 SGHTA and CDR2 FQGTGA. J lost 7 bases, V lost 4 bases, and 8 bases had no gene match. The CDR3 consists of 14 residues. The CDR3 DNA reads TGTGCCAGCAGCTCCGGACAGGGAGGTCATGAAGCTTTCTTT. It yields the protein CASSSGQGGHEAFF.

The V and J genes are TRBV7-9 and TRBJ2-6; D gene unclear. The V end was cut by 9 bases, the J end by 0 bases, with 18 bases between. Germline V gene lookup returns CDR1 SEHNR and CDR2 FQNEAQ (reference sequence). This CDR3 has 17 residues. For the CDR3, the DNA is TGTGCCAGTACAGCTTGGTCGACCCTCTCTGGGGCCAACGTCCTGACTTTC. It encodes CASTAWSTLSGANVLTF. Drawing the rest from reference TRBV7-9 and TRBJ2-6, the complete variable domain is DTGVSQNPRHKITKRGQNVTFRCDPISEHNRLYWYRQTLGQGPEFLTYFQNEAQLEKSRLLSDRFSAERPKGSFSTLEIQRTEQGDSAMYLCASTAWSTLSGANVLTFGAGSRLTVL.

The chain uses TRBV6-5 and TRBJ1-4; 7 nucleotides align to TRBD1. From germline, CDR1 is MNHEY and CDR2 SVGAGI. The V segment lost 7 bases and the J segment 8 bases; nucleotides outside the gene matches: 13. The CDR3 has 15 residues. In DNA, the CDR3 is TGTGCCAGCACTACCTCCAGGGGGAGGAGAGAAAAACTGTTTTTT. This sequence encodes CASTTSRGRREKLFF.

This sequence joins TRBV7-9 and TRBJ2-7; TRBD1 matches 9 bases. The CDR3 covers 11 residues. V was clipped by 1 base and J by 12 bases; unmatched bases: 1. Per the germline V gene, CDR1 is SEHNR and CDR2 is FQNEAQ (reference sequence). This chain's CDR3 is CASSLGQGVYF. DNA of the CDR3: TGTGCCAGCAGCTTAGGACAGGGGGTGTACTTC.

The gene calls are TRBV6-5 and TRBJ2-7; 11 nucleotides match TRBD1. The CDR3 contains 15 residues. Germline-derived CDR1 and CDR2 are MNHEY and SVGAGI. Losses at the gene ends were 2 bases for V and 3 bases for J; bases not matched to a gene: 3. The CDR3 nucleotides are TGTGCCAGCAGTTACAGGGACAGGGGGTTCTACGAGCAGTACTTC. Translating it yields CASSYRDRGFYEQYF.

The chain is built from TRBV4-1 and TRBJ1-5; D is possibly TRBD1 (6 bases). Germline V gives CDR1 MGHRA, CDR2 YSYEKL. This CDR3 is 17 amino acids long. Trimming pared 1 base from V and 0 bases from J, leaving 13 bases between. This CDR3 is CASSQAGDIFSNQPQHF. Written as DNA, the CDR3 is TGCGCCAGCAGCCAAGCAGGGGACATTTTTAGCAATCAGCCCCAGCATTTT.

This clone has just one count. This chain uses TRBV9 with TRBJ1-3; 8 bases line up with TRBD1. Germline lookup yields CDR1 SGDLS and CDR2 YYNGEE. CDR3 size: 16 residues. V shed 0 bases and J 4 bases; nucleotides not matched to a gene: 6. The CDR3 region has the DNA TGTGCCAGCAGCGTAGGCCACAGGGGGTCAGGAAACACCATATATTTT. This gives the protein CASSVGHRGSGNTIYF.

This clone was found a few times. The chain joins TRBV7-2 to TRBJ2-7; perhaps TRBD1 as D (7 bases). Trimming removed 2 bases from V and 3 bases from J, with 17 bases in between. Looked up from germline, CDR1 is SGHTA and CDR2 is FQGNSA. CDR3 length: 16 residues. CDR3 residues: CASSLPRGTEIYEQYF. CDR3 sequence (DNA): TGTGCCAGCAGCTTACCTCGGGGGACAGAAATCTACGAGCAGTACTTC.

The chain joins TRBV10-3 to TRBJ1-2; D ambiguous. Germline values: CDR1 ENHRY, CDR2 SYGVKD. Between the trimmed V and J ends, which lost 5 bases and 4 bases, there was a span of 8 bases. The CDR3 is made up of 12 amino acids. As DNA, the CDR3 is TGTGCCATCAGTTTCGGACTCTATGGCTACACCTTC. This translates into CAISFGLYGYTF.

This CDR3 reads CASRLTLNRGLNYGYTF. As DNA, the CDR3 is TGTGCAAGTCGCTTAACACTAAACAGGGGGCTTAACTATGGCTACACCTTC. The chain combines TRBV12-2 with TRBJ1-2; TRBD1 is taken as the D call from the table, unchecked against the DNA. TRBV12-2 is reported as a pseudogene. The CDR3 has 17 residues.

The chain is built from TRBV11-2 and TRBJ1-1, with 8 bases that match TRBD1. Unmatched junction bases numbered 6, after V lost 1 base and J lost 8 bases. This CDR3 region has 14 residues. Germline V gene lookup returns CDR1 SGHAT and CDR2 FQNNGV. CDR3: CASSLAQGAAEAFF. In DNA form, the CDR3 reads TGTGCCAGCAGCTTAGCCCAGGGGGCCGCCGAAGCTTTCTTT.

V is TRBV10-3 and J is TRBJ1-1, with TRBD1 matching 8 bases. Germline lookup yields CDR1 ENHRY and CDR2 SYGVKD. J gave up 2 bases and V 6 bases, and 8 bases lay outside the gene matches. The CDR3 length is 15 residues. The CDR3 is CAISGSGTGNTEAFF. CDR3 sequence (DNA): TGTGCCATCAGCGGCTCGGGGACAGGTAACACTGAAGCTTTCTTT.

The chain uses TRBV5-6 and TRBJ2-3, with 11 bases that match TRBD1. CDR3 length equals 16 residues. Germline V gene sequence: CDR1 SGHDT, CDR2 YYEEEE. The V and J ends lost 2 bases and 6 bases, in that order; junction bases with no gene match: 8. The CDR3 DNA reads TGTGCCAGCAGCTTAGGGACAGGGGGACGAGTGGATACGCAGTATTTT. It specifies CASSLGTGGRVDTQYF. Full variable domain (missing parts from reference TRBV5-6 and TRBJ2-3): DAGVTQSPTHLIKTRGQQVTLRCSPKSGHDTVSWYQQALGQGPQFIFQYYEEEERQRGNFPDRFSGHQFPNYSSELNVNALLLGDSALYLCASSLGTGGRVDTQYFGPGTRLTVL.

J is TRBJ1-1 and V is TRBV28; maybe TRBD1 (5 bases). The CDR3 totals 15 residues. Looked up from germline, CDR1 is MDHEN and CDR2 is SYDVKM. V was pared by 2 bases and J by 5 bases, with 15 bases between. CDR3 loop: CASSLPGTGGTEAFF. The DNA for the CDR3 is TGTGCCAGCAGTTTACCTGGGACTGGAGGGACTGAAGCTTTCTTT. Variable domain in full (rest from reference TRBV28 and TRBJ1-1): DVKVTQSSRYLVKRTGEKVFLECVQDMDHENMFWYRQDPGLGLRLIYFSYDVKMKEKGDIPEGYSVSREKKERFSLILESASTNQTSMYLCASSLPGTGGTEAFFGQGTRLTVV.

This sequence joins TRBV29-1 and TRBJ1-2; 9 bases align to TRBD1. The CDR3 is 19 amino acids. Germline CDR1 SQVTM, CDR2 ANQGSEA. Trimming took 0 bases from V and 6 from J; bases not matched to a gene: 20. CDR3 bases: TGCAGCGTTGAAGACTGGTGGGGGACAGGGAAGGGTTTTCAACATGGCTACACCTTC. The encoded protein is CSVEDWWGTGKGFQHGYTF. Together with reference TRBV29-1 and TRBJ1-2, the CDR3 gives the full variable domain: SAVISQKPSRDICQRGTSLTIQCQVDSQVTMMFWYRQQPGQSLTLIATANQGSEATYESGFVIDKFPISRPNLTFSTLTVSNMSPEDSSIYLCSVEDWWGTGKGFQHGYTFGSGTRLTVV.

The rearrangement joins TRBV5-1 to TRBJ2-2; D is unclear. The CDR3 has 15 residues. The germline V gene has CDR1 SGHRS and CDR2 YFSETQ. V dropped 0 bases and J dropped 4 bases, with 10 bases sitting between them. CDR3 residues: CASSLEADGTGELFF. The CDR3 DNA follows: TGCGCCAGCAGCTTGGAAGCCGATGGCACCGGGGAGCTGTTTTTT.